Shown below are 14 T cell receptor beta chains from a single sample sequenced in a study of cytomegalovirus exposure and HLA in healthy donors (dated by TCRdb to 2016 to 2017). The library came from the immunoSEQ multiplex PCR assay. A mixture of 60 forward primers for TCR Vbeta segments and 13 reverse primers for TCR Jbeta segments was used in the multiplex PCR. In TCRdb, the immuneACCESS table is reduced to in-frame sequences with V and J assigned. These tables do not hold every clone; where another copy was compared, an unresolved V gene accounts for under half, and the others remain unexplained. The sample contains approximately 160,000 clones, 70% to 85% of them found a single time. The ten largest clones capture roughly 5% of the sample. The sequencing sample was made of PBMCs. These receptors all come from a man aged 18 to 29 in good health and CMV-seronegative.

This sequence joins TRBV7-8 and TRBJ2-1; TRBD2 matches at 12 bases. Trimming at V came to 4 bases and at J to 9 bases, leaving 7 bases not matched to a gene. This CDR3 has 15 residues. Looked up from germline, CDR1 is SGHVS and CDR2 is FQNEAQ. The DNA for the CDR3 is TGTGCCAGCAGCTCCCCTAGCGGGAGGGCGGGTGAGCAGTTCTTC. Protein: CASSSPSGRAGEQFF.

This clone has more than one count but fewer than ten. V usage is TRBV10-3 and J usage is TRBJ1-1, with D unresolved. This CDR3 comprises 12 residues. Germline V gene sequence: CDR1 ENHRY, CDR2 SYGVKD. V was cut by 6 bases and J by 1 base, with 6 bases left in between. The CDR3 is CAIRGRNTEAFF. The CDR3 DNA reads as TGTGCCATCAGGGGCAGGAACACTGAAGCTTTCTTT.

V gene TRBV19 combines with J gene TRBJ2-2; TRBD1 aligns across 9 bases. The V and J ends lost 4 bases and 6 bases, in that order; junction bases with no gene match: 15. CDR1 LNHDA and CDR2 SQIVND come from the germline V gene (reference sequence). The CDR3 is made up of 18 amino acids. The CDR3 spells CASSTAQGARRLSGELFF. The CDR3 region has the DNA TGTGCCAGTAGTACCGCACAGGGGGCGCGTCGTCTTTCCGGGGAGCTGTTTTTT.

This chain uses TRBV6-5 with TRBJ2-7; 9 bases match TRBD1. CDR3 length equals 16 residues. Trimming cost V 4 bases and J 4 bases; bases outside gene matches: 11. Germline CDR1 MNHEY, CDR2 SVGAGI. The CDR3 DNA is TGTGCCAGCAGTTGCCGAGGACAGGGGAAGTCGTACGAGCAGTACTTC. Translated: CASSCRGQGKSYEQYF.

The genes are TRBV5-1 and TRBJ2-3, with TRBD2 identical over 11 bases. This CDR3 has 18 amino acids. The V gene's germline CDR1 is SGHRS and CDR2 YFSETQ. After removal of 4 bases from V and 1 base from J, the junction contained 11 bases not matched to a gene. The CDR3 spells CASSPRASGGLRTDTQYF. The CDR3 coding sequence is TGCGCCAGCAGCCCCCGGGCTAGCGGGGGGCTACGCACAGATACGCAGTATTTT.

This clone showed up just a few times. This chain joins TRBV7-9 and TRBJ1-1; D might be TRBD1 (6 bases). From germline, CDR1 is SEHNR and CDR2 FQNEAQ (reference sequence). Trimming cost V 5 bases and J 5 bases, with 12 bases left between them. The CDR3 has 13 residues. CDR3 in amino acids: CASSPQGGTEAFF. As DNA, the CDR3 is TGTGCCAGCAGCCCTCAAGGGGGAACTGAAGCTTTCTTT.

V is TRBV5-1 and J is TRBJ2-7; 7 bases line up with TRBD2. The CDR3 runs 16 residues. With V trimmed by 2 bases and J by 5 bases, 13 bases remained unmatched. CDR1 and CDR2 (germline): SGHRS, YFSETQ. The CDR3 region has the DNA TGCGCCAGCAGCTTAAGTTCGGCGGGAGTGGAGCACGAGCAGTACTTC. Amino acids: CASSLSSAGVEHEQYF.

The chain combines TRBV7-3 with TRBJ1-6; D possibly corresponds to TRBD1 (6 bases). The CDR3 is made up of 14 amino acids. V was trimmed by 4 bases and J by 10 bases, leaving 14 bases between them. Germline CDR1 reads SGHTA; CDR2 reads FQGTGA. The CDR3 DNA sequence: TGTGCCAGCAGCTCCAGGGGAAAAGGCTCACCCCTCCACTTT. This gives the protein CASSSRGKGSPLHF.

This clone was observed a single time. The chain recombines TRBV7-9 with TRBJ2-1; 9 positions match TRBD2. V shed 2 bases and J 4 bases; nucleotides not matched to a gene: 9. The germline gives CDR1 SEHNR, CDR2 FQNEAQ (reference sequence). The CDR3 runs 17 residues. CDR3 amino acids: CASSLFALSGRYNEQFF. For the CDR3, the DNA is TGTGCCAGCAGCTTATTTGCCCTTAGCGGGAGATACAATGAGCAGTTCTTC.

The rearrangement uses TRBV7-3 and TRBJ2-2; a possible D gene is TRBD1 (6 bases). V lost 5 bases to trimming and J lost 7 bases, with 17 bases between them. The CDR3 is 15 amino acids. Germline CDR1 reads SGHTA; CDR2 reads FQGTGA. The CDR3 here is CASSPTGSQNGELFF. DNA of the CDR3: TGTGCCAGCAGCCCAACAGGGAGTCAAAACGGGGAGCTGTTTTTT. The complete variable domain, with remaining parts taken from reference TRBV7-3 and TRBJ2-2, reads GAGVSQTPSNKVTEKGKYVELRCDPISGHTALYWYRQSLGQGPEFLIYFQGTGAADDSGLPNDRFFAVRPEGSVSTLKIQRTERGDSAVYLCASSPTGSQNGELFFGEGSRLTVL.

J is TRBJ2-7 and V is TRBV7-8; D is possibly TRBD1 (6 bases). The germline gives CDR1 SGHVS, CDR2 FQNEAQ. The CDR3 runs to 14 residues. Trimming took 4 bases from V and 4 from J, leaving 14 bases between them. The CDR3 DNA is TGTGCCAGCAGCTCTCTGGACAGCACATACGAGCAGTACTTC. Its protein is CASSSLDSTYEQYF.

The CDR3 DNA is TGTGCCAGCAGCGTGCCCGGACAGGGACAAGAGACCCAGTACTTC. It encodes CASSVPGQGQETQYF. The chain combines TRBV5-6 with TRBJ2-5; 8 bases line up with TRBD1. Trimming at V came to 4 bases and at J to 2 bases, leaving 7 bases not matched to a gene. CDR1 is SGHDT, CDR2 YYEEEE, per germline. The CDR3 runs to 15 residues.

CDR3 DNA: TGTGCCAGCACCCCTTTGGGGACTAGCGGATTGGGTGAGCAGTTCTTC. Translation gives CASTPLGTSGLGEQFF. This rearrangement joins TRBV5-4 to TRBJ2-1; 11 bases line up with TRBD2. V was clipped by 6 bases and J by 9 bases; unmatched bases: 14. CDR1 and CDR2 from the germline V gene are SGHNT and YYREEE (reference sequence). CDR3 length: 16 amino acids. Combining the CDR3 with reference TRBV5-4 and TRBJ2-1 gives the whole variable domain ETGVTQSPTHLIKTRGQQVTLRCSSQSGHNTVSWYQQALGQGPQFIFQYYREEENGRGNFPPRFSGLQFPNYSSELNVNALELDDSALYLCASTPLGTSGLGEQFFGPGTRLTVL.

This chain uses TRBV21-1 with TRBJ1-1; the DNA was not used to check the table's D call, TRBD1. TRBV21-1 is labeled a pseudogene. CDR3 size: 16 residues. This chain's CDR3 is CASSRGDRQENTEAFF. CDR3 DNA sequence: TGTGCCAGCAGCAGGGGGGACAGGCAAGAGAACACTGAAGCTTTCTTT.